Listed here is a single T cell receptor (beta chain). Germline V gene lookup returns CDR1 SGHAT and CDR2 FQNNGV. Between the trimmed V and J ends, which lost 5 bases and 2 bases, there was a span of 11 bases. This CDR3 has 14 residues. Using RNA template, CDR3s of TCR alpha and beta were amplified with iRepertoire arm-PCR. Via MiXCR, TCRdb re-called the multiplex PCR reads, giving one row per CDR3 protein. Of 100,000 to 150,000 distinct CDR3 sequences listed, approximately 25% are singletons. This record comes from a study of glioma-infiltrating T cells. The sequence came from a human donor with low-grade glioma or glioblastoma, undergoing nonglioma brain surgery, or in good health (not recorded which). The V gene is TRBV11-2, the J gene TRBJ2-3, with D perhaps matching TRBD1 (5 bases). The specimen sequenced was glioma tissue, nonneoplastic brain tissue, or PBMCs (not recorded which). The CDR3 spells CASSTGHYTDTQYF. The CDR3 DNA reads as TGTGCCAGCAGCACCGGACATTACACAGATACGCAGTATTTT.